The T cell receptor (beta chain) described here comes from a study of blood T cells in healthy people across ages. Germline V CDR1 and CDR2: MNHNS, SASEGT. This CDR3 spans 14 amino acids. Unmatched junction bases numbered 6, after V lost 5 bases and J lost 4 bases. With a J-beta primer mix and a sample-barcoded 5' primer, a second PCR ran about 7 to 12 cycles. Each CDR3 protein is one row after TCRdb ran MiXCR on the 5' RACE reads. The sample has fewer than 2,000,000 distinct CDR3 sequences, about 31% seen once. The clonotype comes from a woman between 25 and 40 years old in good health. The chain couples TRBV6-1 to TRBJ2-5; 8 bases are a match to TRBD1. Sequenced material: blood. The CDR3 DNA follows: TGTGCCAGCAGTTTAACAGGGGGAGTAGAGACCCAGTACTTC. Amino acids: CASSLTGGVETQYF.